This T cell receptor (beta chain) is drawn from a study of blood T cell repertoires in COVID-19. Study summary: Whether acute or convalescent, the COVID-19 samples came from the United States, Italy and Spain. PBMCs, B-cell-depleted T cells, or T cells provided the cDNA or gDNA that made up the material.

As processed by the authors: Amplifying reference gene primers gave estimates of nucleated cell counts. Sequenced by immunoSEQ multiplex PCR; TCRdb stores in-frame clones only, minus some. V and J calls and clone size come straight from that table; D and trimming were deduced from the DNA. The sample shows approximately 130,000 clones, around 89% of them seen only once. Germline V gene lookup returns CDR1 MDHEN and CDR2 SYDVKM. The CDR3 sequence is 15 residues long. V lost 3 bases to trimming and J lost 3 bases; unmatched junction nucleotides: 5. The gene calls are TRBV28 and TRBJ2-3; 8 nucleotides align to TRBD2. The sample taken for sequencing was peripheral blood. This TCR was recovered from a human donor in a cohort sampled during active COVID-19. CDR3 DNA: TGTGCCAGCAGTTTGGGACCGGGGGGGACAGATACGCAGTATTTT. Protein: CASSLGPGGTDTQYF.